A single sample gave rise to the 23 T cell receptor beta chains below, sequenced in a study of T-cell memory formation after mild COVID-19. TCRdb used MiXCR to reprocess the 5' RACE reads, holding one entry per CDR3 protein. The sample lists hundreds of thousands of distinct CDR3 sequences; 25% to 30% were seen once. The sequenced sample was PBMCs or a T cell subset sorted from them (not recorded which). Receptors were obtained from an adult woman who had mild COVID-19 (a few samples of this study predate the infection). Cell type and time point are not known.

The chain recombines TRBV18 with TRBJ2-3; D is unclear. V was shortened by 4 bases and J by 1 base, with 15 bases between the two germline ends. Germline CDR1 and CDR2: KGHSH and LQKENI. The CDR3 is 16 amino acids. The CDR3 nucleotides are TGTGCCAGCTCACGAGGCCGTACTGGTGGCACAGATACGCAGTATTTT. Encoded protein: CASSRGRTGGTDTQYF.

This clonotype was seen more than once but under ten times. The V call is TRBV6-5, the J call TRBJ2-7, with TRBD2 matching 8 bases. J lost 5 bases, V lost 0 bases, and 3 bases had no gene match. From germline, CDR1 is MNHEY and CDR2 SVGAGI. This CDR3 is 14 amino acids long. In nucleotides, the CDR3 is TGTGCCAGCAGTTACTCCGGGAGGGGCAACGAGCAGTACTTC. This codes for CASSYSGRGNEQYF.

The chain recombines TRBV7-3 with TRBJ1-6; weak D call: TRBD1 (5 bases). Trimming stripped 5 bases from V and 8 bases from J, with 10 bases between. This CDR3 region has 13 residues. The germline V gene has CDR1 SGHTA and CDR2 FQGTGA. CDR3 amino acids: CASSTTGDSPLHF. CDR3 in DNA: TGTGCCAGCAGCACGACGGGGGATTCACCCCTCCACTTT. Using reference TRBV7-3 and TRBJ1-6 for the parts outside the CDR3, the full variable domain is GAGVSQTPSNKVTEKGKYVELRCDPISGHTALYWYRQSLGQGPEFLIYFQGTGAADDSGLPNDRFFAVRPEGSVSTLKIQRTERGDSAVYLCASSTTGDSPLHFGNGTRLTVT.

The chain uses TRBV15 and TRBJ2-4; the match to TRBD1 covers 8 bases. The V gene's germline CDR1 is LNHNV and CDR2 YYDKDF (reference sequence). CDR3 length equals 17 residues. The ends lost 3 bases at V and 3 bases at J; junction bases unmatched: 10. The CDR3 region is CATSRDRVRSGKNIQYF. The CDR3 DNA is TGTGCCACCAGCAGGGACAGGGTGAGGTCGGGCAAAAACATTCAGTACTTC.

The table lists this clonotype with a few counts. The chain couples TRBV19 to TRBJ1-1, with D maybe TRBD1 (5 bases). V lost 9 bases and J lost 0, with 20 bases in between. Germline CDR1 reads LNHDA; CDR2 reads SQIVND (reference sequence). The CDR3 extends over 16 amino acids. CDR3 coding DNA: TGTGCCAGCGAATCAGGGTGGCGGTATATGAACACTGAAGCTTTCTTT. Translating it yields CASESGWRYMNTEAFF.

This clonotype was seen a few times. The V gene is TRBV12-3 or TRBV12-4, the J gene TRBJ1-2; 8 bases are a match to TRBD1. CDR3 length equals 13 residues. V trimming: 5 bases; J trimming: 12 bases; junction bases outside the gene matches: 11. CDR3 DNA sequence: TGTGCCAGCAGTAACAACGCCGGGACAGGAAACACCTTC. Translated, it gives CASSNNAGTGNTF.

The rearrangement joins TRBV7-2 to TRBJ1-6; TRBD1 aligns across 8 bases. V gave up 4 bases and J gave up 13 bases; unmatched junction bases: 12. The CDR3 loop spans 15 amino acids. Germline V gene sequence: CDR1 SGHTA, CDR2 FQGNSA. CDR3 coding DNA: TGTGCCAGCAGCTCGGACAGGGTGACTCTAGGGCCCCTCCACTTT. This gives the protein CASSSDRVTLGPLHF. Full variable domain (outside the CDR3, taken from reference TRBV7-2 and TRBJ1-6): GAGVSQSPSNKVTEKGKDVELRCDPISGHTALYWYRQSLGQGLEFLIYFQGNSAPDKSGLPSDRFSAERTGGSVSTLTIQRTQQEDSAVYLCASSSDRVTLGPLHFGNGTRLTVT.

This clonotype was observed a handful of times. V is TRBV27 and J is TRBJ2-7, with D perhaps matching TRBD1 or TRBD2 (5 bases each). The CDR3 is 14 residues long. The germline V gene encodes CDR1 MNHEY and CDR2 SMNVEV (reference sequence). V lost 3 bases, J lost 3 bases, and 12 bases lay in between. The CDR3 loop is CASSFIGENYEQYF. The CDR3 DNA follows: TGTGCCAGCAGTTTTATAGGGGAGAACTACGAGCAGTACTTC.

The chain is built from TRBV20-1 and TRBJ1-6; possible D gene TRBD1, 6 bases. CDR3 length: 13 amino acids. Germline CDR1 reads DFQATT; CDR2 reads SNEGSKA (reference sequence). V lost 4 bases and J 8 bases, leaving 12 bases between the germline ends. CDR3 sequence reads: CSAKGQNHSPLHF. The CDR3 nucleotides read TGCAGTGCTAAAGGACAGAACCATTCACCCCTCCACTTT.

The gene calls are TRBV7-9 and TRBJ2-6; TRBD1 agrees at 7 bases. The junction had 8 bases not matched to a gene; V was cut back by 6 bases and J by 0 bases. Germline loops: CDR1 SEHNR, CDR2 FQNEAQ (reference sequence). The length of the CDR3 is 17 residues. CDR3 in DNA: TGTGCCAGCAGGACGCCGGGACAGCCCTCTGGGGCCAACGTCCTGACTTTC. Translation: CASRTPGQPSGANVLTF. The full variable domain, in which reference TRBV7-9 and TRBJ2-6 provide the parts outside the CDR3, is DTGVSQNPRHKITKRGQNVTFRCDPISEHNRLYWYRQTLGQGPEFLTYFQNEAQLEKSRLLSDRFSAERPKGSFSTLEIQRTEQGDSAMYLCASRTPGQPSGANVLTFGAGSRLTVL.

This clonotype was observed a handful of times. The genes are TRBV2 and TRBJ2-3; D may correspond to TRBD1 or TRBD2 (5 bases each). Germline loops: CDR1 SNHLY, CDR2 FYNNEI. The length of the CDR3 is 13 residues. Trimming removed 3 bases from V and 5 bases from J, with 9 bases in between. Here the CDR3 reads CASSDGAQDTQYF. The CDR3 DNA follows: TGTGCCAGCAGTGACGGGGCTCAAGATACGCAGTATTTT.

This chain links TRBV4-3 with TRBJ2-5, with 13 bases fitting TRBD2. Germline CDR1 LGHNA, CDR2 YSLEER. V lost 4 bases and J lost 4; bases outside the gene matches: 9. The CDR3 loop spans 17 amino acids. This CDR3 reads CASSLHRTSGSGETQYF. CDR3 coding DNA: TGCGCCAGCAGCCTTCATAGGACTAGCGGGAGTGGAGAGACCCAGTACTTC.

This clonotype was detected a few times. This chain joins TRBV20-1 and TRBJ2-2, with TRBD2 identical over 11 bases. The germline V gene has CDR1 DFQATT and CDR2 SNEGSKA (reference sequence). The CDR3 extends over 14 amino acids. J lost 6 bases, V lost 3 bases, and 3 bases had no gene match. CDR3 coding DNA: TGCAGTGCTAGGGATAGCGGGAGGGCCGGGGAGCTGTTTTTT. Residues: CSARDSGRAGELFF.

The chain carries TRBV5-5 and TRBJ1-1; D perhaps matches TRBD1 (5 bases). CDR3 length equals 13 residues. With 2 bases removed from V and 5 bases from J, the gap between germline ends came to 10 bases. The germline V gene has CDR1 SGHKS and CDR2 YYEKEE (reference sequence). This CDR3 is CASSFLEGTEAFF. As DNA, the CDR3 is TGTGCCAGCAGCTTTCTCGAGGGGACTGAAGCTTTCTTT.

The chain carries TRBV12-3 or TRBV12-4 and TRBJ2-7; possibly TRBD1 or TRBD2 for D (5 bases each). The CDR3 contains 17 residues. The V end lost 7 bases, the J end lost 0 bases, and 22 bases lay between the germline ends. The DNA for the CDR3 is TGTGCCAGCACCGCAATTCTGGGGACGTCCAGCTCCTACGAGCAGTACTTC. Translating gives CASTAILGTSSSYEQYF.

The CDR3 DNA reads as TGTGCCAGCAGCTCGACTAGCGGGAGAACCTACGAGCAGTACTTC. Amino acid sequence: CASSSTSGRTYEQYF. V and J are TRBV7-9 and TRBJ2-7; 12 positions agree with TRBD2. V gave up 4 bases and J gave up 2 bases; unmatched junction bases: 3. Germline CDR1 reads SEHNR; CDR2 reads FQNEAQ (reference sequence). CDR3 length: 15 amino acids. Together with reference TRBV7-9 and TRBJ2-7, the CDR3 gives the full variable domain: DTGVSQNPRHKITKRGQNVTFRCDPISEHNRLYWYRQTLGQGPEFLTYFQNEAQLEKSRLLSDRFSAERPKGSFSTLEIQRTEQGDSAMYLCASSSTSGRTYEQYFGPGTRLTVT.

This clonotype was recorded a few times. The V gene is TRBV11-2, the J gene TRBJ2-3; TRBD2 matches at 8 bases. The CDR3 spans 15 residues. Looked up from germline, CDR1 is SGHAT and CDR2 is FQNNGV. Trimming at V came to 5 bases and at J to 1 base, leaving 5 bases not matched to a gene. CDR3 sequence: CASSPPGGGTDTQYF. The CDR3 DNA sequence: TGTGCCAGCAGCCCTCCCGGGGGGGGCACAGATACGCAGTATTTT.

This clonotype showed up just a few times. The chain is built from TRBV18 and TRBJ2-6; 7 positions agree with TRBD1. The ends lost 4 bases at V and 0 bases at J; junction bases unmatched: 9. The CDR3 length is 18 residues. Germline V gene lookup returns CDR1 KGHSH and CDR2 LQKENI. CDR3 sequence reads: CASSHLGTADSGANVLTF. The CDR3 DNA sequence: TGTGCCAGCTCACACCTGGGGACAGCGGACTCTGGGGCCAACGTCCTGACTTTC. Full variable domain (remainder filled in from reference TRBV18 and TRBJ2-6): NAGVMQNPRHLVRRRGQEARLRCSPMKGHSHVYWYRQLPEEGLKFMVYLQKENIIDESGMPKERFSAEFPKEGPSILRIQQVVRGDSAAYFCASSHLGTADSGANVLTFGAGSRLTVL.

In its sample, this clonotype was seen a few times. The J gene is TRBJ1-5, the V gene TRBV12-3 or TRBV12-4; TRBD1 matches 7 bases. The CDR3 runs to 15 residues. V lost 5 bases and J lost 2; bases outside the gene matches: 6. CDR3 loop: CASSDRDLRNQPQHF. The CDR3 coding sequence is TGTGCCAGCAGTGACAGGGACCTCCGCAATCAGCCCCAGCATTTT.

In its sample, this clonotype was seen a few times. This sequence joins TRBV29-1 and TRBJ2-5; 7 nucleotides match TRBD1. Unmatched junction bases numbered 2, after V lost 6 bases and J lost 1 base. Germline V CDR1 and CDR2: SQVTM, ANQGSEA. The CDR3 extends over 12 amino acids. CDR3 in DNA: TGCAGCGTGCGACAGGGCCAAGAGACCCAGTACTTC. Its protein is CSVRQGQETQYF. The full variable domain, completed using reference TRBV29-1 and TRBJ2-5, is SAVISQKPSRDICQRGTSLTIQCQVDSQVTMMFWYRQQPGQSLTLIATANQGSEATYESGFVIDKFPISRPNLTFSTLTVSNMSPEDSSIYLCSVRQGQETQYFGPGTRLLVL.

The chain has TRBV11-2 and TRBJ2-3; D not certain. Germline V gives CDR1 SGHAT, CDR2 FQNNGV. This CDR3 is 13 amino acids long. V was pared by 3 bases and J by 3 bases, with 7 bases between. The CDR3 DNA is TGTGCCAGCAGCTTCATTTCTACAGATACGCAGTATTTT. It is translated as CASSFISTDTQYF. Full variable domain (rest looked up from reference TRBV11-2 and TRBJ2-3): EAGVAQSPRYKIIEKRQSVAFWCNPISGHATLYWYQQILGQGPKLLIQFQNNGVVDDSQLPKDRFSAERLKGVDSTLKIQPAKLEDSAVYLCASSFISTDTQYFGPGTRLTVL.

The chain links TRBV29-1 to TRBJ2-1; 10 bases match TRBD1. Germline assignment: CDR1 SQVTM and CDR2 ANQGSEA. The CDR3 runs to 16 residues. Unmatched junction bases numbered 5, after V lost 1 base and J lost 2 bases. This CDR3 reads CSVEVPGQGTYNEQFF. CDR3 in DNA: TGCAGCGTTGAAGTACCGGGACAGGGGACCTACAATGAGCAGTTCTTC.

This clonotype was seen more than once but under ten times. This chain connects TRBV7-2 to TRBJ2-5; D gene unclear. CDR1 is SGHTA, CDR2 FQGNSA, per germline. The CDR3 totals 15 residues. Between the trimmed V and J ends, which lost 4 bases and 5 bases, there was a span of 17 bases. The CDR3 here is CASSSTPNSRETQYF. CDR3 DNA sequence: TGTGCCAGCAGCTCGACTCCAAACTCACGGGAGACCCAGTACTTC.